The 5 T cell receptor beta chains below were found in one sample sequenced in a study of cytomegalovirus exposure and HLA in healthy donors. The PCR used 60 Vbeta and 13 Jbeta primers. Assay used: immunoSEQ multiplex PCR; TCRdb lists only in-frame clones, some missing. The sample has around 150,000 clones, 65% to 85% seen once; the top ten hold over 2.5%. The sequenced sample was PBMCs. The receptors derive from a woman in her 40s in good health and CMV-seropositive.

This chain links TRBV6-5 with TRBJ1-2, with no clear D. V was cut by 5 bases and J by 0 bases, with 4 bases left in between. Germline V CDR1 and CDR2: MNHEY, SVGAGI. The CDR3 is 12 amino acids. The CDR3 sequence: CASSPANYGYTF. CDR3 sequence (DNA): TGTGCCAGCAGTCCCGCTAACTATGGCTACACCTTC.

The CDR3 loop reads CASRLTVGTEAFF. The CDR3 nucleotides are TGTGCCAGCAGGTTGACAGTCGGCACTGAAGCTTTCTTT. The chain links TRBV6-5 to TRBJ1-1; D possibly corresponds to TRBD1 (5 bases). Deletions cut 6 bases from V and 4 bases from J, with 12 bases between. This CDR3 contains 13 residues. CDR1 is MNHEY and CDR2 is SVGAGI in the germline V gene.

This clone has more than one count but fewer than ten. This chain joins TRBV30 and TRBJ2-7; D is unclear. The V end was cut by 2 bases, the J end by 3 bases, with 11 bases between. The CDR3 is 13 amino acids. Looked up from germline, CDR1 is GTSNPN and CDR2 is SVGIG (reference sequence). Here the CDR3 DNA reads TGTGCCTGGAGTCGGCGGCAGAACTACGAGCAGTACTTC. Translating it yields CAWSRRQNYEQYF. The full variable domain, rest sourced from reference TRBV30 and TRBJ2-7, is SQTIHQWPATLVQPVGSPLSLECTVEGTSNPNLYWYRQAAGRGLQLLFYSVGIGQISSEVPQNLSASRPQDRQFILSSKKLLLSDSGFYLCAWSRRQNYEQYFGPGTRLTVT.

The chain links TRBV19 to TRBJ1-2, with 9 bases matching TRBD1. V lost 6 bases and J lost 4; bases outside the gene matches: 6. The CDR3 sequence is 14 residues long. Germline V CDR1 and CDR2: LNHDA, SQIVND (reference sequence). This CDR3 reads CASSWDRVTYGYTF. CDR3 sequence (DNA): TGTGCCAGTAGCTGGGACAGGGTTACCTATGGCTACACCTTC.

This rearrangement joins TRBV7-6 to TRBJ2-3; tentatively, D is TRBD1 (5 bases). The V end was cut by 5 bases, the J end by 3 bases, with 15 bases between. The V gene's germline CDR1 is SGHVS and CDR2 FNYEAQ. The CDR3 is made up of 15 amino acids. DNA of the CDR3: TGTGCCAGCAGCCCCCTACAGGTGGTAACAGATACGCAGTATTTT. It specifies CASSPLQVVTDTQYF.